The clone carrying this T cell receptor (beta chain) was seen a handful of times. Attachment of unique molecular identifiers was made to individual cDNA molecules. MiXCR, applied by TCRdb to the 5' RACE reads, yields one record per CDR3 protein. The table lists fewer than 60,000 distinct CDR3 sequences, about 9.3% of them singletons. The source of the sample is a study of early T cells in non-severe SARS-CoV-2 infection. Study background: Sequencing was performed on bulk RNA from unsorted whole blood, leaving chains unpaired.

CDR1 is MNHEY and CDR2 is SVGEGT in the germline V gene. The CDR3 sequence is 14 residues long. V was shortened by 7 bases and J by 2 bases, with 14 bases between the two germline ends. The receptor's source is an adult who was a healthcare worker with PCR-confirmed SARS-CoV-2 infection or an uninfected control (not recorded which). This rearrangement joins TRBV6-2 or TRBV6-3 to TRBJ1-2; D unresolved. The sample taken for sequencing was whole blood. CDR3: CASTPAYRNYGYTF. CDR3 in DNA: TGTGCCAGCACACCCGCCTATCGGAACTATGGCTACACCTTC.